Listed below are T cell receptor beta chains from one sample, sequenced in a study of monozygotic twins with inflammatory bowel disease. TCRdb reprocessed the 5' RACE reads and stores each CDR3 protein as one record, lacking DNA. This table holds some 400,000 distinct CDR3 sequences. Input material: blood. These receptors originate from a human donor with ulcerative colitis or Crohn's disease, or a healthy co-twin of an affected twin (not recorded which). Both conserved end residues are part of each CDR3.

TRBJ2-7,TRBV15,CATSRDGDRTLREQYF
TRBJ1-1,TRBV18,CASSPWLEAEAFF
TRBJ2-5,TRBV4-2,CASSQGLGQGRYF
TRBJ2-5,TRBV5-1,CASSVSGGKQETQYF
TRBJ2-1,TRBV15,CATSRGLPGGRSYNEQFF
TRBJ2-5,TRBV19,CASSPGQGATETQYF
TRBJ2-2,TRBV18,CASSPPGGFTGELFF
TRBJ2-3,TRBV11-3,CASSPGLAGEGTDTQYF
TRBJ1-1,TRBV10-3,CAISQGAGNTEAFF
TRBJ2-1,TRBV10-3,CAIGGLAGDFEQFF
TRBJ2-3,TRBV11-2,CASSEGDTQYF
TRBJ1-6,TRBV4-1,CASSQVAGGNSPLHF
TRBJ2-2,TRBV12-3/TRBV12-4,CASSLGAGSTGELFF
TRBJ1-2,TRBV27,CASSLWAPAAGYTF
TRBJ2-4,TRBV2,CASSEGGGGNIQYF
TRBJ2-1,TRBV15,CATSGGVHNEQFF
TRBJ2-5,TRBV2,CASRSSSVQETQYF
TRBJ1-5,TRBV6-5,CASSYRGEGNQPQHF
TRBJ1-1,TRBV3-1,CASSQVRTDTEAFF
TRBJ1-5,TRBV7-2,CASQRDSNQPQHF
TRBJ2-7,TRBV29-1,CSVLPSGSPEQYF
TRBJ1-4,TRBV27,CASSRRTGEIEKLFF
TRBJ1-4,TRBV12-3/TRBV12-4,CASSLGHLAGKLFF
TRBJ1-5,TRBV5-1,CASTYERATNQPQHF
TRBJ2-1,TRBV7-3,CASSSGDNEQFF
TRBJ2-7,TRBV28,CASSRGGTSVFYEQYF
TRBJ1-2,TRBV28,CASSLTHASRDGYTF
TRBJ2-1,TRBV15,CATSVLRGNEQFF
TRBJ1-5,TRBV4-2,CASSQDSDTYSNQPQHF
TRBJ2-2,TRBV18,CASSPVQRNTGELFF
TRBJ2-3,TRBV7-7,CASSAGTSTDTQYF
TRBJ2-7,TRBV7-9,CASSGTTVYSYEQYF
TRBJ2-1,TRBV13,CASSLEGLAGGAVLRSYNEQFF
TRBJ2-1,TRBV5-1,CASSLMGLSYNEQFF
TRBJ2-1,TRBV29-1,CSYTPGTGTGNEQFF
TRBJ2-5,TRBV20-1,CSARRTGGRQETQYF